This TCR beta chain appears in the sequencing data of a study of OX40 agonist ivuxolimab in advanced cancers. As for the study in general: Head and neck, renal cell, melanoma or hepatocellular carcinoma were the cancers that dose-escalation patients had.

With regard to this clone: The target antigen is unknown.

Germline CDR1 is MDHEN and CDR2 is SYDVKM. Trimming removed 3 bases at V and 4 bases at J, with 12 bases between. The CDR3 spans 14 residues. Study results and limitations: More expanded clones were found, on average, in CD8+ than in CD4+ T cells.

Generated by immunoSEQ multiplex PCR, the TCRdb table keeps only in-frame clones and is missing some. This table has 95,000 to 100,000 clones, about 79% appearing once. This material consisted of CD4+ or CD8+ T cells sorted from blood, taken in a trial of the OX40 agonist ivuxolimab. The gene calls are TRBV28 and TRBJ1-2, with TRBD1 as a possible D gene (5 bases). The source is an adult with an advanced solid tumor such as melanoma, head and neck, liver or kidney cancer. Here the CDR3 DNA reads TGTGCCAGCAGTTTCCAGGGCAGGGTCTATGGCTACACCTTC. Encoded protein: CASSFQGRVYGYTF.